This T cell receptor (beta chain) stems from a study of CD8 T cells in ankylosing spondylitis. This clonotype has just a few counts. Its antigen is still unknown. Study findings and constraints: Both synovial fluid and blood in reactive arthritis had previously been reported to carry some motif variants. Disease-linked clones reportedly concentrated significantly in matched ankylosing spondylitis synovial fluid. CD8+ disease-linked clones were present at relatively low frequencies in blood. In ankylosing spondylitis blood, a motif of seven to nine highly homologous TCR beta variants appeared characteristic.

V shed 1 base and J shed 1 base, with 17 bases lying between them. The germline gives CDR1 SGHVS, CDR2 FQNEAQ. The CDR3 runs 17 residues. For TCR beta, libraries came from quantitative 5'-RACE with molecular barcodes. In TCRdb, the 5' RACE reads were re-called with MiXCR into one record per CDR3 protein. The sample contains 450,000 to 550,000 distinct CDR3 sequences, approximately 5.3% of which appear only once. The receptor comes from a male donor with ankylosing spondylitis. The chain couples TRBV7-8 to TRBJ2-7; a weak D match, TRBD1 (7 bases). Sequencing was performed on blood, either unsorted or a sorted T cell fraction (not recorded which). CDR3 loop: CASSLEWGDSSSYEQYF. CDR3 in DNA: TGTGCCAGCAGCTTAGAGTGGGGGGACAGTAGTTCCTACGAGCAGTACTTC.